The entry below gives a single T cell receptor beta chain sequence along with its context. Its recognized antigen is unknown. No base-level quality is on record; no much larger clone is a single base apart. This sample was included in a study of shared clonotypes between healthy human individuals (dated by TCRdb to about 2020). About the investigation overall: The cohort included a few men and two women between 18 and 49 years of age. Per donor, three plates each were used for CD4 naive and CD4 memory, two for CD8 naive, and one for CD8 memory. Blood TCR repertoires of four to six healthy adults were deeply sequenced to estimate repertoire size and the extent of clonotype sharing between individuals. Different laboratories and diverse techniques were used to prepare libraries and sequence TCR repertoires, to increase sequencing depth and limit assay-specific biases. Leukapheresis yielded between about 0.9 and 9.5 billion PBMCs per donor. What the authors observed across the whole study: Incomplete sequencing was indicated by rarefaction of sorted-subset datasets, despite the large sequencing depth. Approximately 5% of naive CD4, around 3.5% of naive CD8, about 2.5% of memory CD4, and roughly 0.4% of memory CD8 clonotypes were shared across several donors. The small number of donors limited the genetic and exposure-history diversity represented. Only blood was sampled, and tissue TCR repertoires likely differ from those in blood. Pairwise subsampling led to the expectation that sequencing depth would affect the degree of clonotype sharing among donors. Clonotypes shared by all four sorted-subset donors showed higher generation probabilities than non-shared clonotypes. Larger estimated clonotype richness was generally found for naive subsets than for memory subsets.

According to the germline V gene, CDR1 reads SGHVS and CDR2 reads FQNEAQ. The CDR3 spans 15 residues, from the cysteine through the phenylalanine. Only the CDR3 DNA is retained, 45 bases long and in frame from the first base. Trimming removed 1 base from V and 7 bases from J, leaving 17 bases between the germline ends. Using the deep immunoSEQ assay, TCR CDR3 regions were amplified from genomic DNA by multiplex PCR. For each cell subset, the extracted genomic DNA was distributed evenly across all wells of several immunoSEQ 96-well plates, and each plate served as one replicate. For sorted subsets, roughly 200 ng genomic DNA, equal to 25,000 to 35,000 T cell genomes, was loaded into each replicate PCR. Purified libraries were measured with a Qubit 3.0 fluorometer, size-checked on a Bioanalyzer 2100, and measured again with the KAPA Library Quantification kit. Every immunoSEQ 96-well plate was sequenced on a dedicated single-read 150-cycle Illumina NextSeq 550 flow cell. The source study handled its data this way. Because the immunoSEQ output held only junctional sequences and lacked quality scores, the filtering could not match the filtering applied to full-length reads. To assign V/J genes and CDR3, sequences were annotated using PyIR, a Python wrapper for IgBLAST v1.9, with IMGT germline references. Reads were filtered out if the reads had weak V/J assignments (E-value above 1e-6), no CDR3, stop codons, out-of-frame junctions, or ambiguous translated residues. A V3J clonotype was defined by an identical inferred V gene, J gene, and CDR3 amino acid sequence. To compute the percentage overlap between repertoires, the number of shared unique clonotypes was divided by the size of the smaller repertoire. Three approaches were used to assess repertoire richness: RTK rarefaction, the Chao1 estimator, and Recon v2.1 estimates of unobserved clonotypes. Generation probabilities were computed with OLGA for all TCRbeta clonotypes obtained by the gDNA method from several donors. Not all clones reach the TCRdb copy of this immuneACCESS table, which keeps in-frame sequences only. Checked studies attribute under half of the gap to unresolved V genes and leave the rest unexplained. The DNA gave D and trimming, while V, J and clone size come from that table. A total of roughly 2,000,000 clones appear in this sample, just under 95% of them only once. The ten biggest clones cover around 1.2% of the sample.

CD8 naive samples were CD45RO-negative cells positively selected for CCR7, giving a CD45RA+CCR7+ population that excluded TemRA cells. Donors were healthy HIV-negative adults with no recently reported acute infections or vaccinations. Every donor was a Caucasian adult residing in Nashville, Tennessee, USA. After blood collection by leukapheresis, PBMCs were isolated using Ficoll-Histopaque density gradient centrifugation and then cryopreserved in the vapor phase of liquid nitrogen. Analytical flow cytometry was used to check the purity and quantity of each magnetically sorted T cell population. Genomic DNA was isolated from every sorted fraction and measured by UV absorbance on a Nanodrop 2000c.

The sample was naive CD8+ T cells sorted from blood. The sample's cell subset or site label, in plain terms: CD45RA+CCR7+. This sequence was found in a man aged 18 to 29 in good health. The receptor chain draws on TRBV7-8 and TRBJ2-7, and the D gene may be TRBD2, 7 bases matching. The CDR3 reads CASSLGGGPPEEQYF. Read as DNA, the sequence is TGTGCCAGCAGCTTAGGGGGGGGGCCCCCTGAGGAGCAGTACTTC.